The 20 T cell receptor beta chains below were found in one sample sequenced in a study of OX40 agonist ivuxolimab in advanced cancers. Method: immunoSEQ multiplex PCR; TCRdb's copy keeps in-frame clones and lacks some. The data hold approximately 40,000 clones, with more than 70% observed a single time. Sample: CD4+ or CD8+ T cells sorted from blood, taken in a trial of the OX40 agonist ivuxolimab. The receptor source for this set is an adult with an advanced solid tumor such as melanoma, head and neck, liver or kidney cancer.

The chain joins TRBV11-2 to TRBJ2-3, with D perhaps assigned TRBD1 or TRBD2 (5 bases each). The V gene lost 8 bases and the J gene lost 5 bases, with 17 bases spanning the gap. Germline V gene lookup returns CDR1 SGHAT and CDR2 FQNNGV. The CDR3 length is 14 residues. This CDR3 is CASSPGTPVDTQYF. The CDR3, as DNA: TGTGCCAGCTCCCCAGGGACCCCGGTAGATACGCAGTATTTT.

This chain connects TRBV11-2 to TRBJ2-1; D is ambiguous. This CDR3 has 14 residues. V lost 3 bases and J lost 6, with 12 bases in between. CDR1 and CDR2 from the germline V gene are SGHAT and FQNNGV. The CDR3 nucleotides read TGTGCCAGCAGCTTCGAAGCTGGAAGCAATGAGCAGTTCTTC. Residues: CASSFEAGSNEQFF.

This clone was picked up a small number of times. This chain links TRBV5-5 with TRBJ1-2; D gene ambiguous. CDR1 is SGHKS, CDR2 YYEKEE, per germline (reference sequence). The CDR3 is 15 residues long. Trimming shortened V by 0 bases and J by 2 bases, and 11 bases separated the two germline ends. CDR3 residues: CASSLVPGPNYGYTF. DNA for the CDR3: TGTGCCAGCAGCTTGGTCCCCGGCCCCAACTATGGCTACACCTTC.

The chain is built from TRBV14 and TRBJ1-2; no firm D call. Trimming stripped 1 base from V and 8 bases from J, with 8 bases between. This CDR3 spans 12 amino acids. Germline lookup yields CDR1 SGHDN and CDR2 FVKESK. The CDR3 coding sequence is TGTGCCAGCAGCCAAGCCATGCAGGGCTACACCTTC. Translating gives CASSQAMQGYTF.

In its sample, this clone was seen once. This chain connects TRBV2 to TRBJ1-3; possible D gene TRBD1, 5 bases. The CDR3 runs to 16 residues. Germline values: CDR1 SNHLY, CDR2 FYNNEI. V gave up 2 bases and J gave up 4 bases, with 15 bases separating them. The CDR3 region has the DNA TGTGCCAGCAGTGAAAAGGTCGGGGGGATAGGAAACACCATATATTTT. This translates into CASSEKVGGIGNTIYF. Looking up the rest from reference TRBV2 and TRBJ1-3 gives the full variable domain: EPEVTQTPSHQVTQMGQEVILRCVPISNHLYFYWYRQILGQKVEFLVSFYNNEISEKSEIFDDQFSVERPDGSNFTLKIRSTKLEDSAMYFCASSEKVGGIGNTIYFGEGSWLTVV.

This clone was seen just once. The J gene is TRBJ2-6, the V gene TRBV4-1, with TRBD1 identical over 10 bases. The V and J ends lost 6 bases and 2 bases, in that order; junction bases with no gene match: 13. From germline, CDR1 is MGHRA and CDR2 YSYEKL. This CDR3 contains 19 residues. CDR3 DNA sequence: TGCGCCAGCAGTCTTGACAGGGGGCGTATGTCCCCTGGGGCCAACGTCCTGACTTTC. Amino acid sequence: CASSLDRGRMSPGANVLTF.

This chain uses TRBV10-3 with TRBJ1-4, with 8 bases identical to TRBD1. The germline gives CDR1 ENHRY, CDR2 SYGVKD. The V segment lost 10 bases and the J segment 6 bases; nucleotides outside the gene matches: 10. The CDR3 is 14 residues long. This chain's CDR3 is CATGYRGTDEKLFF. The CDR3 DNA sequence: TGTGCCACTGGGTACAGGGGGACTGATGAAAAACTGTTTTTT.

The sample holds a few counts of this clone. The CDR3 loop reads CASKGSGGYGYTF. The CDR3 DNA reads TGTGCCAGCAAAGGTAGCGGCGGCTATGGCTACACCTTC. The V call is TRBV14, the J call TRBJ1-2; D is ambiguous. Trimming left V 7 bases short and J 4 bases short, with 13 bases between. Germline CDR1 is SGHDN and CDR2 is FVKESK. There are 13 residues in the CDR3. Together with reference TRBV14 and TRBJ1-2, the CDR3 gives the full variable domain: EAGVTQFPSHSVIEKGQTVTLRCDPISGHDNLYWYRRVMGKEIKFLLHFVKESKQDESGMPNNRFLAERTGGTYSTLKVQPAELEDSGVYFCASKGSGGYGYTFGSGTRLTVV.

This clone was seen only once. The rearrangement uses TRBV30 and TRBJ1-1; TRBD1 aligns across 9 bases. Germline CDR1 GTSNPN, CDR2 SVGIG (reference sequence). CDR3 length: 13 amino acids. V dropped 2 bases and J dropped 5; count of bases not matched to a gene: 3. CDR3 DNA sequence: TGTGCCTGGAGTCCCGGGACAGGGACTGAAGCTTTCTTT. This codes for CAWSPGTGTEAFF.

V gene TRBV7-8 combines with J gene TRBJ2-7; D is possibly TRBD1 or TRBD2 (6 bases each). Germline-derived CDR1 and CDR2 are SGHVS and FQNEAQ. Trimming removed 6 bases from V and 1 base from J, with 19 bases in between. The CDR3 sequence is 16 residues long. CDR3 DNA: TGTGCCAGCAGTCCCCCGGGGGCAGGGTTTTCCTACGAGCAGTACTTC. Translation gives CASSPPGAGFSYEQYF.

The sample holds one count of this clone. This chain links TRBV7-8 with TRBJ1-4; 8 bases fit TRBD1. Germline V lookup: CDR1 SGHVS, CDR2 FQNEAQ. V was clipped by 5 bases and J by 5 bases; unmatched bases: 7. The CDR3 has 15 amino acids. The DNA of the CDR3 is TGTGCCAGCAGCGGGGGACAGGCCTTGAATGAAAAACTGTTTTTT. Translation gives CASSGGQALNEKLFF.

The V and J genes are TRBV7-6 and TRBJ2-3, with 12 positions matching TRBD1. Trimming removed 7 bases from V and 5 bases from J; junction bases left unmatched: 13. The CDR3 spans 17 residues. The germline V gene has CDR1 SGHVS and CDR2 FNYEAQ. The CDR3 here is CASTEGRGTGGIDTQYF. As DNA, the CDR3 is TGTGCCAGCACCGAAGGGAGGGGGACAGGGGGCATAGATACGCAGTATTTT.

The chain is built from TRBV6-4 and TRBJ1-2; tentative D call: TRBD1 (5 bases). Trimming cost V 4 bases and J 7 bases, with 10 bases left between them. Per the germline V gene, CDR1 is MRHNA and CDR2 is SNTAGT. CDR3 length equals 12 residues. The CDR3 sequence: CASSARDTGYTF. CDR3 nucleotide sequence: TGTGCCAGCAGTGCCAGGGATACTGGCTACACCTTC.

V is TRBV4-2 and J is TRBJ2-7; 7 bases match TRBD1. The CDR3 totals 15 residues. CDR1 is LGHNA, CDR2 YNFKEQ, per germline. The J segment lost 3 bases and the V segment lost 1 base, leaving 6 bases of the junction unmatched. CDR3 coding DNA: TGTGCCAGCAGCCAAGTCCCCGGACAGGTCTACGAGCAGTACTTC. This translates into CASSQVPGQVYEQYF.

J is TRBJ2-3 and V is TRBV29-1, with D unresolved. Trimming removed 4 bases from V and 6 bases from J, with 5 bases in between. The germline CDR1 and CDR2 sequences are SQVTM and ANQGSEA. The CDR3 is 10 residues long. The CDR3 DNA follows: TGCAGCGTTGTCTATGATACGCAGTATTTT. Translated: CSVVYDTQYF.

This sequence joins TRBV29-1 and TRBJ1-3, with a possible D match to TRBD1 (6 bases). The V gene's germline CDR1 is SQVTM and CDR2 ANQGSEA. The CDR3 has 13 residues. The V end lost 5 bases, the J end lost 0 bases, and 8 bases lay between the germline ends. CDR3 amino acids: CSVPGVSGNTIYF. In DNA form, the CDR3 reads TGCAGCGTTCCAGGGGTCTCTGGAAACACCATATATTTT.

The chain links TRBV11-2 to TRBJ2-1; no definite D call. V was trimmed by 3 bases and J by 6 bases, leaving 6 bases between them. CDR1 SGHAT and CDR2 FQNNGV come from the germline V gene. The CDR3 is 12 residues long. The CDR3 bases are TGTGCCAGCAGCTTTACGTCCAATGAGCAGTTCTTC. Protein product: CASSFTSNEQFF.

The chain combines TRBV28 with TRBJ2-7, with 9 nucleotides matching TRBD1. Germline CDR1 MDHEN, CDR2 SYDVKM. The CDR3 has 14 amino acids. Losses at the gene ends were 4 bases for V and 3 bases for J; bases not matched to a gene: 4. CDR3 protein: CASSYRGRFYEQYF. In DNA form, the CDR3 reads TGTGCCAGCAGTTACAGGGGGCGCTTCTACGAGCAGTACTTC.

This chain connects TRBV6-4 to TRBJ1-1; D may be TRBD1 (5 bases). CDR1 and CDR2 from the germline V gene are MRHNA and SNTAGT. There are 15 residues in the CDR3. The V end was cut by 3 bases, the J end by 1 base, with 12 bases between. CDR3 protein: CASSEEWGGNTEAFF. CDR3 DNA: TGTGCCAGCAGTGAAGAGTGGGGGGGGAACACTGAAGCTTTCTTT.

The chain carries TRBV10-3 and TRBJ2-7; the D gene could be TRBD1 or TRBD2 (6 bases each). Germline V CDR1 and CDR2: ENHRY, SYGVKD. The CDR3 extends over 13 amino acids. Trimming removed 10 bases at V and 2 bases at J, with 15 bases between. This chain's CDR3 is CATGGQETYEQYF. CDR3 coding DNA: TGTGCCACCGGGGGCCAGGAGACCTACGAGCAGTACTTC.